The 5 T cell receptor beta chains below all came from one sample that was sequenced in a study of shared clonotypes between healthy human individuals. Libraries were prepared by immunoSEQ multiplex PCR; TCRdb keeps only in-frame clonotypes and omits some of them. The sample lists 2 million to 3 million clones, 93% seen once, with 0.36% in the top ten. Sequencing was carried out using naive CD4+ T cells from PBMCs. Subset specified: CD45RA+ positively selected. The receptors stem from a man aged 18 to 35 in good health. Some clones in this sample may be carry-over from other donors' samples.

This rearrangement joins TRBV6-6 to TRBJ1-1; D is uncertain. This CDR3 is built from 11 residues. The V gene's germline CDR1 is MNHNY and CDR2 SVGAGI (reference sequence). Between the trimmed V and J ends, which lost 2 bases and 6 bases, there was a span of 4 bases. CDR3 in amino acids: CASSYVSEAFF. CDR3 bases: TGTGCCAGCAGTTACGTCTCTGAAGCTTTCTTT.

The chain has TRBV7-3 and TRBJ2-1; 15 bases agree with TRBD2. This CDR3 spans 22 amino acids. Trimming removed 2 bases from V and 1 base from J; junction bases left unmatched: 15. Looked up from germline, CDR1 is SGHTA and CDR2 is FQGTGA. This CDR3 reads CASSLRRTSGRAPRSSYNEQFF. CDR3 in DNA: TGTGCCAGCAGCTTACGACGGACTAGCGGGAGGGCCCCACGTAGTTCCTACAATGAGCAGTTCTTC.

This clone was picked up one time. V and J are TRBV14 and TRBJ1-2; 11 nucleotides match TRBD1. Trimming removed 1 base from V and 8 bases from J; junction bases left unmatched: 6. The CDR3 length is 15 residues. Germline V lookup: CDR1 SGHDN, CDR2 FVKESK. CDR3 sequence: CASSQVRTGGRGYTF. In DNA, the CDR3 is TGTGCCAGCAGCCAAGTCCGGACAGGGGGCAGGGGCTACACCTTC.

V gene TRBV29-1 combines with J gene TRBJ2-2, with 9 positions matching TRBD2. V lost 7 bases, J lost 6 bases, and 6 bases stayed unmatched. The germline V gene encodes CDR1 SQVTM and CDR2 ANQGSEA. The CDR3 runs 13 residues. The CDR3 sequence: CSDRLADAGELFF. The CDR3 nucleotides are TGCAGCGATCGACTAGCGGACGCCGGGGAGCTGTTTTTT.

The V call is TRBV6-1, the J call TRBJ2-7, with D maybe TRBD1 (6 bases). The CDR3 sequence is 15 residues long. The V end was cut by 2 bases, the J end by 2 bases, with 13 bases between. The germline V gene encodes CDR1 MNHNS and CDR2 SASEGT. CDR3 in amino acids: CASSERRTGPYEQYF. The CDR3 bases are TGTGCCAGCAGTGAACGTAGAACAGGGCCCTACGAGCAGTACTTC.